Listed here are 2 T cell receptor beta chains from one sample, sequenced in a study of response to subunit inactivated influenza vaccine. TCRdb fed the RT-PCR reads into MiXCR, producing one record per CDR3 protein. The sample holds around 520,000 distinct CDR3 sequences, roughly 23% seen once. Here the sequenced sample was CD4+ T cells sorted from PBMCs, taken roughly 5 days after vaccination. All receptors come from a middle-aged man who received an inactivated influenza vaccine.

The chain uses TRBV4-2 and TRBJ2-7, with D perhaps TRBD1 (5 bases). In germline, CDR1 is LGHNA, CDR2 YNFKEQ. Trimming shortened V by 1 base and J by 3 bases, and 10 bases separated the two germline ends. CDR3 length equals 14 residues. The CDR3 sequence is CASSQGQFLYEQYF. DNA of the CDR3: TGTGCCAGCAGCCAAGGACAGTTCCTCTACGAGCAGTACTTC.

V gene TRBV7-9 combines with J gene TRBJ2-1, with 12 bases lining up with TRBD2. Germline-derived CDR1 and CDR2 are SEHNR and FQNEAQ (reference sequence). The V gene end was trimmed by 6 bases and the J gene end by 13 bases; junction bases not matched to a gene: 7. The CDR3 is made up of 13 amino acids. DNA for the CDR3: TGTGCCAGCAGGTGGGGGACTAGCGGGTTCCAGTTCTTC. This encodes CASRWGTSGFQFF.